This record covers a single T cell receptor (beta chain). This record comes from a study of blood T cell repertoires in COVID-19. Overall study: COVID-19 samples collected from the United States, Italy and Spain covered acute and convalescent phases. T cells, B-cell-depleted T cells, or PBMCs provided the cDNA or gDNA that served as material.

V was trimmed by 0 bases and J by 0 bases, leaving 8 bases between them. Looked up from germline, CDR1 is SGDLS and CDR2 is YYNGEE. The CDR3 is made up of 15 amino acids. Methods used by the authors: Reference gene primer amplification in the assay estimated nucleated cell counts. TCRdb's table, derived via immunoSEQ multiplex PCR, lists solely in-frame clones and lacks some. That table furnishes V, J and clone size, whereas the DNA furnished D and trimming. Altogether just under 65,000 clones are present, approximately 80% being singletons, with the ten largest covering 45% to 65%. This TCR derives from a woman older than 75 with acute or convalescent COVID-19. The chain links TRBV9 to TRBJ2-3; perhaps TRBD2 as D (5 bases). The sequenced sample consisted of peripheral blood. The CDR3 DNA sequence: TGTGCCAGCAGCGTAGACGGGGAAAGCACAGATACGCAGTATTTT. Translation gives CASSVDGESTDTQYF.